This T cell receptor (beta chain) was retrieved from a study of shared clonotypes between healthy human individuals. Study-level results: Sequencing depth was a factor that was expected to affect clonotype sharing among donors.

Using immunoSEQ multiplex PCR, the repertoire was profiled, and TCRdb retains in-frame clones only, with some absent. The table lists about 1 million clones, 65% to 75% of them singletons. Germline V gene data show CDR1 as SNHLY and CDR2 as FYNNEI. This CDR3 is built from 11 residues. The V gene lost 4 bases and the J gene lost 9 bases, with 7 bases spanning the gap. Comment on this clone: Its antigen is not identified.

The chain couples TRBV2 to TRBJ2-1; D is undetermined. Sequenced sample: memory CD4+ T cells sorted from blood. The sample's subset: CD45RA-negative fraction. This sequence was found in a man between 18 and 35 years old in good health. The CDR3 DNA sequence: TGTGCCAGCAGTGCGACCCTTGAGCAGTTCTTC. Amino acids: CASSATLEQFF.